Shown below are 32 T cell receptor beta chains from a single sample sequenced in a study of regulatory T cells in long-lasting Graves disease. Time point of the sample: newly diagnosed GD, antithyroid drugs for less than 3 months. Generation of the TCR library employed RNA extracted from PBMCs. Arm-PCR with iRepertoire HTBI primers amplified the CDR3 regions for these TCR beta libraries. From the multiplex PCR reads, TCRdb called clonotypes with MiXCR, one entry per CDR3 protein. The sample comprises fewer than 550,000 distinct CDR3 sequences, 15% to 20% of which are singletons, and 20% to 25% rests with the top ten. The data were also submitted as part of a second study, on T cells in Graves' hyperthyroidism and ophthalmopathy.

Sequenced material: peripheral blood mononuclear cells (PBMCs), taken at new diagnosis, from a patient treated with antithyroid drugs. These receptor sequences come from a middle-aged woman with Graves disease.

Comments on this clonotype: A much larger clonotype is one base distant, so this may be a read error. The chain has TRBV12-3 or TRBV12-4 and TRBJ1-4; a possible D gene is TRBD1 (6 bases). This CDR3 is built from 14 residues. The CDR3 coding sequence is TGTGCCAACAGTTTAGCTCAGGGGTCGGAAAAACTGTTTTTT. Translating gives CANSLAQGSEKLFF.

In this sample, this clonotype turned up a few times. The CDR3 protein is CASSPGQNLYEQYF. DNA for the CDR3: TGTGCCAGCAGTCCGGGACAGAATCTCTACGAGCAGTACTTC. The rearrangement uses TRBV12-3 or TRBV12-4 and TRBJ2-7; TRBD1 aligns across 7 bases. The CDR3 consists of 14 residues. V lost 5 bases, J lost 3 bases, and 7 bases stayed unmatched.

This clonotype has a count of ten or more. J is TRBJ1-2 and V is TRBV9; D not resolved. V lost 4 bases and J lost 5, with 12 bases in between. There are 13 residues in the CDR3. The germline gives CDR1 SGDLS, CDR2 YYNGEE. The CDR3 nucleotides read TGTGCCAGCAGCCCGGAAGGTTCGTATGGCTACACCTTC. It encodes CASSPEGSYGYTF.

On this clonotype: An end of the junction does not agree with germline; a read error may underlie this. This chain links TRBV6-1 with TRBJ1-1; D remains ambiguous. The germline CDR1 and CDR2 sequences are MNHNS and SASEGT. The CDR3 covers 13 residues. CDR3 amino acids: CASSSGTYTETFF. Here the CDR3 DNA reads TGTGCCAGCAGTAGTGGCACGTACACTGAAACTTTCTTT.

The V call is TRBV4-1, the J call TRBJ1-5; unclear D gene. Germline V lookup: CDR1 MGHRA, CDR2 YSYEKL. Trimming removed 2 bases from V and 1 base from J, with 6 bases in between. There are 14 residues in the CDR3. The CDR3 spells CASSQPRSNQPQHF. Here the CDR3 DNA reads TGCGCCAGCAGCCAACCTAGGAGCAATCAGCCCCAGCATTTT.

This clonotype appeared many times. The chain employs TRBV5-5 and TRBJ1-5, with a weak D call TRBD1 (6 bases). Germline V gives CDR1 SGHKS, CDR2 YYEKEE (reference sequence). Trimming removed 4 bases at V and 2 bases at J, with 13 bases between. The CDR3 covers 15 residues. The chain's CDR3 is CASSESGGGNQPQHF. The CDR3, as DNA: TGTGCCAGCAGCGAAAGCGGGGGCGGCAATCAGCCCCAGCATTTT.

The table lists this clonotype with many counts. The chain recombines TRBV11-1 with TRBJ1-1; maybe TRBD1 (6 bases). V dropped 5 bases and J dropped 3 bases, with 13 bases sitting between them. The CDR3 spans 14 residues. The germline V gene encodes CDR1 SGHAT and CDR2 FQDESV (reference sequence). The DNA of the CDR3 is TGTGCCAGCAGCCCAACAGGGCAGGACACTGAAGCTTTCTTT. It is translated as CASSPTGQDTEAFF.

This clonotype was picked up a small number of times. The rearrangement links TRBV19 to TRBJ2-1, with D possibly being TRBD1 (6 bases). CDR1 is LNHDA and CDR2 is SQIVND in the germline V gene (reference sequence). Trimming took 3 bases from V and 14 from J, leaving 17 bases between them. The CDR3 spans 13 residues. This CDR3 reads CASSISLSGDEFF. The CDR3 DNA reads as TGTGCCAGTAGTATTTCCCTCTCAGGGGACGAGTTCTTC.

The chain employs TRBV7-9 and TRBJ2-6; D uncertain. CDR1 is SEHNR and CDR2 is FQNEAQ in the germline V gene (reference sequence). Between the trimmed V and J ends, which lost 5 bases and 0 bases, there was a span of 11 bases. This CDR3 region has 16 residues. CDR3 amino acids: CASSRYQVSGANVLTF. DNA for the CDR3: TGTGCCAGCAGCCGCTACCAAGTCTCTGGGGCCAACGTCCTGACTTTC. Full variable domain (missing parts from reference TRBV7-9 and TRBJ2-6): DTGVSQNPRHKITKRGQNVTFRCDPISEHNRLYWYRQTLGQGPEFLTYFQNEAQLEKSRLLSDRFSAERPKGSFSTLEIQRTEQGDSAMYLCASSRYQVSGANVLTFGAGSRLTVL.

This clonotype was counted at least ten times. This chain joins TRBV6-9 and TRBJ1-6; TRBD1 is a possible D gene (5 bases). The CDR3 loop spans 14 amino acids. Germline CDR1 MNHGY, CDR2 SVAAGI. V was trimmed by 3 bases and J by 8 bases, leaving 11 bases between them. Here the CDR3 reads CASSYRVRDSPLHF. The DNA of the CDR3 is TGTGCCAGCAGTTACAGGGTTAGGGATTCACCCCTCCACTTT.

The V and J genes are TRBV28 and TRBJ1-2; D is unclear. With 6 bases removed from V and 6 bases from J, the gap between germline ends came to 14 bases. This CDR3 has 13 residues. Looked up from germline, CDR1 is MDHEN and CDR2 is SYDVKM. The CDR3 DNA reads TGTGCCAGCAGCGTGGGAGGGAAGGATGGCTACACCTTC. It encodes CASSVGGKDGYTF.

This clonotype was recorded many times. In DNA, the CDR3 is TGTGCCAGCAGTGAAAGGACGGTCGGGGAGCTGTTTTTT. It codes for CASSERTVGELFF. The J gene is TRBJ2-2, the V gene TRBV2; D not resolved. Trimming took off 2 bases at V and 7 bases at J, with 8 bases between the two ends. CDR3 size: 13 residues. Looked up from germline, CDR1 is SNHLY and CDR2 is FYNNEI.

This chain connects TRBV27 to TRBJ1-2; perhaps TRBD1 as D (5 bases). CDR3 length equals 14 residues. Germline V gene sequence: CDR1 MNHEY, CDR2 SMNVEV (reference sequence). Trimming removed 5 bases from V and 4 bases from J, with 14 bases in between. The CDR3 coding sequence is TGTGCCAGCAGTGATAGCGACAGTCTCTATGGCTACACCTTC. Translating it yields CASSDSDSLYGYTF.

In this sample, this clonotype turned up a few times. The gene calls are TRBV5-1 and TRBJ1-1; D remains unclear. The V gene lost 5 bases and the J gene lost 1 base, with 18 bases spanning the gap. This CDR3 is 16 amino acids long. Germline CDR1 and CDR2: SGHRS and YFSETQ. CDR3 sequence reads: CASRRRVEPPNTEAFF. For the CDR3, the DNA is TGCGCCAGCAGGAGAAGAGTCGAGCCTCCGAACACTGAAGCTTTCTTT.

At least ten counts were recorded for this clonotype. The chain links TRBV2 to TRBJ2-7; D remains ambiguous. The germline V and J ends were trimmed by 7 bases and 4 bases, with 8 bases remaining between them. This CDR3 region has 11 residues. Germline V lookup: CDR1 SNHLY, CDR2 FYNNEI. CDR3 in DNA: TGTGCCAGCATGCGGCATTACGAGCAGTACTTC. It yields the protein CASMRHYEQYF.

As DNA, the CDR3 is TGTGCCAGCAGCTCAACCGGGAACGTCAACGAGCAGTACTTC. As protein: CASSSTGNVNEQYF. V and J are TRBV7-9 and TRBJ2-7; D might be TRBD2 (5 bases). Trimming removed 4 bases from V and 5 bases from J, with 15 bases in between. The CDR3 is 14 residues long. Per germline, CDR1 SEHNR and CDR2 FQNEAQ (reference sequence).

The chain recombines TRBV9 with TRBJ1-4, with 7 positions matching TRBD1. The CDR3 length is 14 residues. Looked up from germline, CDR1 is SGDLS and CDR2 is YYNGEE. Germline trimming cut 0 bases from V and 8 bases from J; bases unmatched to any gene: 4. The CDR3 sequence: CASSVATGDEKLFF. The CDR3 DNA is TGTGCCAGCAGCGTAGCTACAGGGGACGAAAAACTGTTTTTT.

This clonotype occurred many times. The V gene is TRBV6-9, the J gene TRBJ2-7; TRBD1 aligns across 7 bases. The CDR3 has 16 amino acids. The J segment lost 5 bases and the V segment lost 3 bases, leaving 13 bases of the junction unmatched. Looked up from germline, CDR1 is MNHGY and CDR2 is SVAAGI. This CDR3 is CASSYYTGVRADEQYF. CDR3 nucleotides: TGTGCCAGCAGTTACTACACAGGGGTAAGGGCGGACGAGCAGTACTTC.

The chain recombines TRBV7-9 with TRBJ2-1; D not resolved. The CDR3 is made up of 18 amino acids. V was cut by 0 bases and J by 3 bases, with 18 bases left in between. Germline V gene data show CDR1 as SEHNR and CDR2 as FQNEAQ (reference sequence). The CDR3 spells CASSLAASTVRNYNEQFF. CDR3 DNA: TGTGCCAGCAGCTTAGCAGCCTCGACCGTAAGAAACTACAATGAGCAGTTCTTC. The full variable domain, in which reference TRBV7-9 and TRBJ2-1 provide the parts outside the CDR3, is DTGVSQNPRHKITKRGQNVTFRCDPISEHNRLYWYRQTLGQGPEFLTYFQNEAQLEKSRLLSDRFSAERPKGSFSTLEIQRTEQGDSAMYLCASSLAASTVRNYNEQFFGPGTRLTVL.

This chain uses TRBV20-1 with TRBJ1-2; D is uncertain. CDR3 length: 14 residues. Trimming took off 3 bases at V and 5 bases at J, with 16 bases between the two ends. The germline CDR1 and CDR2 sequences are DFQATT and SNEGSKA (reference sequence). This chain's CDR3 is CSARVFPQSYGYTF. CDR3 DNA: TGCAGTGCTAGGGTCTTCCCTCAGAGTTATGGCTACACCTTC.

The gene calls are TRBV28 and TRBJ2-5; a weak D match, TRBD1 (5 bases). Trimming removed 8 bases at V and 5 bases at J, with 15 bases between. The length of the CDR3 is 13 residues. The V gene's germline CDR1 is MDHEN and CDR2 SYDVKM. CDR3 DNA: TGTGCCAGCTTCAGGGTGGTCGGGGAGACCCAGTACTTC. Translated: CASFRVVGETQYF.

There are many counts of this clonotype. J is TRBJ1-1 and V is TRBV5-5; D gene uncertain. This CDR3 has 14 residues. The V end lost 0 bases, the J end lost 7 bases, and 13 bases lay between the germline ends. Germline V gene lookup returns CDR1 SGHKS and CDR2 YYEKEE (reference sequence). The CDR3 region has the DNA TGTGCCAGCAGCTTGGTACTAGAGGGTCGTGAAGCTTTCTTT. It codes for CASSLVLEGREAFF.

The rearrangement uses TRBV7-3 and TRBJ1-1, with D possibly being TRBD1 (6 bases). Germline V lookup: CDR1 SGHTA, CDR2 FQGTGA. Trimming shortened V by 1 base and J by 5 bases, and 20 bases separated the two germline ends. This CDR3 has 17 amino acids. CDR3: CASSLNGRLGGNTEAFF. In DNA form, the CDR3 reads TGTGCCAGCAGCTTAAACGGGAGACTAGGGGGGAATACTGAAGCTTTCTTT.

The chain couples TRBV19 to TRBJ1-2; possible D gene TRBD1, 5 bases. V gave up 6 bases and J gave up 0 bases, with 20 bases separating them. From germline, CDR1 is LNHDA and CDR2 SQIVND (reference sequence). This CDR3 has 17 amino acids. For the CDR3, the DNA is TGTGCCAGTAGCCCCCTGGGGACGAGGTCTTCTAACTATGGCTACACCTTC. It codes for CASSPLGTRSSNYGYTF.

About this clonotype itself: A much larger clone differs from this one at a single base, so this may be a read error. The chain joins TRBV6-1 to TRBJ1-1, with 7 bases identical to TRBD1. This CDR3 has 13 residues. CDR1 is MNHNS and CDR2 is SASEGT in the germline V gene. The CDR3 loop is CASKDRINTEASF. The CDR3 DNA is TGTGCCAGCAAGGACAGGATTAACACTGAAGCTTCCTTT.

The rearrangement links TRBV10-3 to TRBJ1-5; 7 bases match TRBD1. CDR1 and CDR2 (germline): ENHRY, SYGVKD. V was pared by 10 bases and J by 7 bases, with 10 bases of the junction left unmatched. This CDR3 is 13 amino acids long. The CDR3 here is CATDRDSRQPQHF. DNA for the CDR3: TGTGCCACCGACAGGGATTCTCGACAGCCCCAGCATTTT.

The chain carries TRBV6-2 or TRBV6-3 and TRBJ1-5, with D unresolved. CDR1 is MNHEY and CDR2 is SVGEGT in the germline V gene. The CDR3 is made up of 15 amino acids. Trimming took off 5 bases at V and 0 bases at J, with 11 bases between the two ends. CDR3 sequence reads: CASSEFGDSNQPQHF. As DNA, the CDR3 is TGTGCCAGCAGTGAATTTGGGGATAGCAATCAGCCCCAGCATTTT.

Notes on this clonotype: A far larger clone is one nucleotide away, so this likely arose from a read error. The chain joins TRBV7-2 to TRBJ1-1, with a weak D call TRBD1 (6 bases). The CDR3 is 14 residues long. The V gene's germline CDR1 is SGHTA and CDR2 FQGNSA. V lost 6 bases, J lost 3 bases, and 14 bases lay in between. This CDR3 reads CASRLAGVHTEAFF. The CDR3 DNA sequence: TGTGCCAGCAGGCTGGCAGGGGTGCACACTGAAGCTTTCTTT.

About this clonotype: A clone one base away is much larger, so this may be a read error. This sequence joins TRBV5-1 and TRBJ2-5; 8 nucleotides agree with TRBD1. Trimming cost V 0 bases and J 5 bases; bases outside gene matches: 9. CDR3 length: 16 residues. Germline CDR1 SGHRS, CDR2 YFSETQ. CDR3 in DNA: TGCGCCAGCAGCTTGGCCGGGACAGGCCTTCGGGAGACCCAGTACTTC. As protein: CASSLAGTGLRETQYF.

The chain is built from TRBV10-3 and TRBJ1-2; D uncertain. CDR1 and CDR2 from the germline V gene are ENHRY and SYGVKD. The length of the CDR3 is 15 residues. V lost 3 bases to trimming and J lost 4 bases, with 15 bases between them. In nucleotides, the CDR3 is TGTGCCATCAGTGATGAGGAGGGTGAGGGCTATGGCTACACCTTC. Its translation is CAISDEEGEGYGYTF.

This clonotype was seen once. This sequence joins TRBV5-6 and TRBJ1-1; no clear D. The germline V gene has CDR1 SGHDT and CDR2 YYEEEE. The CDR3 runs 13 residues. Deletions cut 0 bases from V and 6 bases from J, with 9 bases between. CDR3 DNA: TGTGCCAGCAGCTTGGTGGGCCAGGCTGAAGCTTTCTTT. This translates into CASSLVGQAEAFF. Variable domain in full (rest from reference TRBV5-6 and TRBJ1-1): DAGVTQSPTHLIKTRGQQVTLRCSPKSGHDTVSWYQQALGQGPQFIFQYYEEEERQRGNFPDRFSGHQFPNYSSELNVNALLLGDSALYLCASSLVGQAEAFFGQGTRLTVV.

Concerning this clonotype itself: A much bigger clone sits one base away, suggesting this may be a read error. The gene calls are TRBV3-1 and TRBJ2-4; perhaps TRBD1 as D (6 bases). The length of the CDR3 is 14 residues. V gave up 5 bases and J gave up 15 bases, with 23 bases separating them. In germline, CDR1 is LGHDT, CDR2 YNNKEL (reference sequence). The CDR3 DNA follows: TGTGCCAGCAGCTCCCGACAGGTCCTTAGCGAGCGGTACTTC. Translating it yields CASSSRQVLSERYF. The variable domain in full, with the rest retrieved from reference TRBV3-1 and TRBJ2-4, is DTAVSQTPKYLVTQMGNDKSIKCEQNLGHDTMYWYKQDSKKFLKIMFSYNNKELIINETVPNRFSPKSPDKAHLNLHINSLELGDSAVYFCASSSRQVLSERYFGAGTRLSVL.